This T cell receptor beta chain was sequenced during a study of human T cells and chemical hapten exposure. The treatment: therapeutic diphenylcyclopropenone sensitization with weekly scalp DPC. Alopecia patients deemed DPC-suitable, aged 18 to 70, excluding pregnancy. Study-level points and caveats: The study found expanded TCRs formed significantly more large CDR3 similarity clusters than controls.

This clonotype was counted once. As yet, its antigen is unknown. Individual cDNA molecules had unique molecular identifiers attached to them by the library. TCRdb re-called the reads with MiXCR, one entry per CDR3 protein. The data contain 3,000 or so distinct CDR3 sequences, 48% of them singletons. Here the sequenced sample was whole blood, taken before DPC sensitization or 2, 6, or about 24 weeks after (not recorded which). This receptor was obtained from an adult with alopecia areata. Some clones in this sample may be carry-over from other donors' samples. This table probably holds off-target reads from a library built for another chain.

CDR3: CASSFGQGINEQFF. DNA of the CDR3: TGTGCCAGCAGCTTTGGACAGGGGATAAATGAGCAGTTCTTC. This chain links TRBV7-9 with TRBJ2-1; the match to TRBD1 covers 9 bases. The length of the CDR3 is 14 residues. V lost 3 bases and J lost 7; bases outside the gene matches: 4. The germline V gene encodes CDR1 SEHNR and CDR2 FQNEAQ (reference sequence). Based on the CDR3 plus reference TRBV7-9 and TRBJ2-1, the full variable domain is DTGVSQNPRHKITKRGQNVTFRCDPISEHNRLYWYRQTLGQGPEFLTYFQNEAQLEKSRLLSDRFSAERPKGSFSTLEIQRTEQGDSAMYLCASSFGQGINEQFFGPGTRLTVL.